These T cell receptor beta chains were read from a single sample in a study of regulatory T cells in long-lasting Graves disease. Each CDR3 protein is one row after TCRdb ran MiXCR on the multiplex PCR reads. This sample has approximately 480,000 distinct CDR3 sequences; around 16% occur once, and the top ten carry approximately 12%. This sample was also put to use in a study of T cells in Graves' hyperthyroidism and ophthalmopathy.

The source was peripheral blood mononuclear cells (PBMCs), collected at new diagnosis, from a patient treated with antithyroid drugs. The receptor source for this set is a man aged 35 to 55 with Graves disease. The CDR3 runs from the conserved cysteine through the conserved F or W. The order of the fields is D gene, V gene, J gene, clone size, CDR3 DNA, CDR3 protein. D genes are given only for firm matches. Rows may omit the clone size; those that give it use once, few, many or a size class.

D: TRBD2; V: TRBV20-1; J: TRBJ2-5; size: many; DNA: TGCAGTGCCAACGAAGGACTAGCGGGAGATCTGGAGACCCAGTACTTC; CDR3: CSANEGLAGDLETQYF
D: NA; V: TRBV6-1; J: TRBJ2-3; size: many; DNA: TGTGCCAGCAGTCCACTATACGTACAGGGCCTTCTAAAATCAGATACGCAGTATTTT; CDR3: CASSPLYVQGLLKSDTQYF
D: NA; V: TRBV29-1; J: TRBJ2-1; size: NA; DNA: TGCAGCTCACGGGACAATGAGCAGTTCTTC; CDR3: CSSRDNEQFF
D: NA; V: TRBV11-3; J: TRBJ2-2; size: NA; DNA: TGTGCCAGCAGCGCTCGGACCACCCTGAACACCGGGGAGCTGTTTTTT; CDR3: CASSARTTLNTGELFF
D: NA; V: TRBV18; J: TRBJ1-1; size: NA; DNA: TGTGCCAGCTCACCGCTCCCGAACACTGAAGCTTTCTTT; CDR3: CASSPLPNTEAFF
D: TRBD1; V: TRBV6-1; J: TRBJ1-3; size: few; DNA: TGTGCCAGCAGTGCGTTGGACAGGGGGCTCTCTGGAAACACCATATATTTT; CDR3: CASSALDRGLSGNTIYF
D: NA; V: TRBV20-1; J: TRBJ2-7; size: many; DNA: TGCAGTGCCAAGCTAGGTCCCTACGAGCAGTACTTC; CDR3: CSAKLGPYEQYF
D: NA; V: TRBV2; J: TRBJ1-6; size: many; DNA: TGTGCCAGCAGTGAATTTCACAGGGAAAATTCACCCCTCCACTTT; CDR3: CASSEFHRENSPLHF
D: NA; V: TRBV20-1; J: TRBJ2-1; size: few; DNA: TGCAGTGGCGTACGAGCCGGGACTGGACGAAATGGGCAGTTCTTC; CDR3: CSGVRAGTGRNGQFF
D: TRBD2; V: TRBV12-5; J: TRBJ2-5; size: many; DNA: TGTGCTAGTGGTCCGGGACTAGCGGGAGGGTTGGAGACCCAGTACTTC; CDR3: CASGPGLAGGLETQYF
D: NA; V: TRBV6-2/TRBV6-3; J: TRBJ1-1; size: NA; DNA: TGTGCCAGCACTCCGGGACGGTTGAACACTGAAGCTTTCTTT; CDR3: CASTPGRLNTEAFF
D: NA; V: TRBV20-1; J: TRBJ2-1; size: NA; DNA: TGCAGTGCCCCCCTTGGGGACACCTTGGGGAATGAGCAGTTCTTC; CDR3: CSAPLGDTLGNEQFF
D: NA; V: TRBV18; J: TRBJ2-1; size: NA; DNA: TGTGCCAGCTCCTCTCTGGATGATGCGTACAATGAGCAGTTCTTC; CDR3: CASSSLDDAYNEQFF
D: NA; V: TRBV28; J: TRBJ2-3; size: many; DNA: TGTGCCAGCAGTGTACCAGATACGCAGTATTTT; CDR3: CASSVPDTQYF
D: TRBD2; V: TRBV28; J: TRBJ2-3; size: many; DNA: TGTGCCAGCAGTCCCCGGACTAGCGGGAGATTAGATACGCAGTATTTT; CDR3: CASSPRTSGRLDTQYF
D: NA; V: TRBV3-1; J: TRBJ1-1; size: many; DNA: TGTGCCAGCAGCCAACCGGGGGCAGCTGAAGCTTTCTTT; CDR3: CASSQPGAAEAFF
D: NA; V: TRBV20-1; J: TRBJ2-3; size: many; DNA: TGCAGTGCTAGTCCTCCGGCGGGCCTCACCCGGGATACGCAGTATTTT; CDR3: CSASPPAGLTRDTQYF
D: TRBD1; V: TRBV28; J: TRBJ2-1; size: NA; DNA: TGTGCCAGCAGGCCAGGGGGCAATGAGCAGTTCTTC; CDR3: CASRPGGNEQFF
D: TRBD2; V: TRBV5-1; J: TRBJ2-3; size: few; DNA: TGCGCCAGCAGCACGGGACTAGCGGGAGCTAGCACAGATACGCAGTATTTT; CDR3: CASSTGLAGASTDTQYF
D: NA; V: TRBV3-1; J: TRBJ1-6; size: many; DNA: TGTGCCAGCAGCTTGGACACCGTCCTCCACTTT; CDR3: CASSLDTVLHF
D: TRBD2; V: TRBV2; J: TRBJ2-2; size: NA; DNA: TGTGCCAGCAGTGAAGGACTAGCGGGATCGAACACCGGGGAGCTGTTTTTT; CDR3: CASSEGLAGSNTGELFF
D: TRBD2; V: TRBV20-1; J: TRBJ2-4; size: NA; DNA: TGCAGTGCTCTGCCCCTACGGGGGGAAAACATTCAGTACTTC; CDR3: CSALPLRGENIQYF
D: NA; V: TRBV7-6; J: TRBJ2-7; size: many; DNA: TGTGCCAGCAGCATATCGGACTACGACTACGAGCAGTACTTC; CDR3: CASSISDYDYEQYF
D: NA; V: TRBV28; J: TRBJ2-7; size: many; DNA: TGTGCCAGCAGTTTACGCATCAGTTACTCCTACGAGCAGTACTTC; CDR3: CASSLRISYSYEQYF
D: NA; V: TRBV20-1; J: TRBJ2-3; size: few; DNA: TGCAGTGCTAGAAGGGGGAACGCAGATACGCAGTATTTT; CDR3: CSARRGNADTQYF
D: NA; V: TRBV12-3/TRBV12-4; J: TRBJ2-3; size: many; DNA: TGTGCCAGCAGTTTATGGAACAGGGACACAGATACGCAGTATTTT; CDR3: CASSLWNRDTDTQYF
D: NA; V: TRBV2; J: TRBJ1-5; size: many; DNA: TGTGCCAGCCAGAGGGGGGGCCGGGGGCAGCCCCAGCATTTT; CDR3: CASQRGGRGQPQHF
D: TRBD2; V: TRBV5-1; J: TRBJ2-2; size: NA; DNA: TGCGCCAGCAGCTCGCCCCTCGGCGGGAGAGGTGTTAACACCGGGGAGCTGTTTTTT; CDR3: CASSSPLGGRGVNTGELFF
D: NA; V: TRBV6-5; J: TRBJ2-5; size: few; DNA: TGTGCCAGCAGTTTAACTCGCGGGACAGTCCAAGAGACCCAGTACTTC; CDR3: CASSLTRGTVQETQYF
D: NA; V: TRBV5-6; J: TRBJ2-5; size: NA; DNA: TGTGCCAGCAGCCTCCGGCACGAAGAGACCCAGTACTTC; CDR3: CASSLRHEETQYF
D: NA; V: TRBV20-1; J: TRBJ2-1; size: few; DNA: TGCAGTGCTACCGCGGGATCAAGCTCCTACAATGAGCAGTTCTTC; CDR3: CSATAGSSSYNEQFF
D: NA; V: TRBV28; J: TRBJ1-6; size: few; DNA: TGTGCCAGCAGTAGCACAGGGTTTCATAATTCACCCCTCCACTTT; CDR3: CASSSTGFHNSPLHF
D: TRBD1; V: TRBV19; J: TRBJ1-1; size: NA; DNA: TGTGCCAGTAGTATCCGACAGGGGGACACTGAAGCTTTCTTT; CDR3: CASSIRQGDTEAFF
D: NA; V: TRBV18; J: TRBJ2-5; size: NA; DNA: TGTGCCAGCTCCCTTAAGTCGGAGACCCAGTACTTC; CDR3: CASSLKSETQYF
D: TRBD1; V: TRBV5-1; J: TRBJ1-5; size: many; DNA: TGTGCCAGCAGCTTAAACAGGGGACAGCCCCAGCATTTT; CDR3: CASSLNRGQPQHF
D: NA; V: TRBV4-1; J: TRBJ1-1; size: many; DNA: TGCGCCAGCAGCCAAGTGAGGTCAGGGCGCGGCACTGAAGCTTTCTTT; CDR3: CASSQVRSGRGTEAFF
D: NA; V: TRBV2; J: TRBJ2-7; size: few; DNA: TGTGCCAGCAAATTGTCCTCGACCGGTCGGGAGCAGTACTTC; CDR3: CASKLSSTGREQYF